This is a list of T cell receptor beta chains from one sample in a study of shared clonotypes between healthy human individuals. The protocol was immunoSEQ multiplex PCR, while the TCRdb copy is restricted to in-frame clones and leaves out a portion. The sample has about 2 million clones, 85% to 95% seen once; the top ten hold 0.1% to 0.15%. Source material: naive CD4+ T cells sorted from blood. The receptor set was obtained from a man aged 18 to 30 in good health. Both conserved end residues are part of each CDR3. A D gene is named only where the DNA matches it firmly. Some rows mark clone size as missing; the rest say once, few, many or name a class of expanded clone.

j_gene | d_gene | abundance | v_gene | CDR3aa | CDR3nt
TRBJ1-1 | . | once | TRBV6-5 | CASSYSMQNTEAFF | TGTGCCAGCAGTTACTCGATGCAGAACACTGAAGCTTTCTTT
TRBJ2-5 | TRBD2 | . | TRBV10-3 | CAISLLAGEQETQYF | TGTGCCATCAGTTTACTAGCGGGGGAGCAAGAGACCCAGTACTTC
TRBJ2-3 | . | . | TRBV21-1 | CASSKNVSLGTDTQYF | TGTGCCAGCAGCAAAAATGTGTCACTAGGCACAGATACGCAGTATTTT
TRBJ1-5 | . | . | TRBV2 | CASTQGNQPQHF | TGTGCCAGCACCCAGGGGAATCAGCCCCAGCATTTT
TRBJ2-1 | TRBD1 | . | TRBV10-3 | CAISEGQGQNNEQFF | TGTGCCATCAGTGAGGGACAGGGTCAGAACAATGAGCAGTTCTTC
TRBJ2-5 | TRBD2 | . | TRBV5-1 | CASSLDNSGVQETQYF | TGCGCCAGCAGCTTGGATAATAGCGGGGTACAAGAGACCCAGTACTTC
TRBJ1-1 | . | . | TRBV5-6 | CASSLTVLWQNTEAFF | TGTGCCAGCAGCTTAACGGTTCTGTGGCAGAACACTGAAGCTTTCTTT
TRBJ2-1 | TRBD1 | . | TRBV6-1 | CASSETVQGANEQFF | TGTGCCAGCAGTGAAACGGTGCAGGGGGCGAATGAGCAGTTCTTC
TRBJ1-2 | . | once | TRBV18 | CASSPLPGFYGYTF | TGTGCCAGCTCACCACTTCCAGGGTTCTATGGCTACACCTTC
TRBJ2-5 | TRBD2 | . | TRBV5-1 | CASKTGGPGETQYF | TGCGCCAGCAAGACGGGAGGGCCGGGGGAGACCCAGTACTTC
TRBJ2-2 | . | . | TRBV6-1 | CASSVRDPRFGELFF | TGTGCCAGCAGTGTTCGGGACCCACGATTTGGGGAGCTGTTTTTT
TRBJ2-7 | . | . | TRBV7-2 | CASSGGTSSSYEQYF | TGTGCCAGCAGCGGGGGGACTTCCTCATCCTACGAGCAGTACTTC
TRBJ1-4 | . | . | TRBV5-4 | CASSPGTPEGKLFF | TGTGCCAGCAGCCCCGGGACACCCGAGGGAAAACTGTTTTTT
TRBJ2-3 | TRBD2 | . | TRBV5-4 | CASSLTSGASVLSTDTQYF | TGTGCCAGCAGCTTGACGAGCGGGGCTTCAGTACTCAGCACAGATACGCAGTATTTT
TRBJ2-6 | . | . | TRBV6-6 | CASSYAGGANVLTF | TGTGCCAGCAGTTACGCAGGTGGGGCCAACGTCCTGACTTTC
TRBJ1-3 | . | . | TRBV7-6 | CASSLGPGAGNTIYF | TGTGCCAGCAGCTTGGGTCCGGGGGCGGGAAACACCATATATTTT
TRBJ1-5 | . | . | TRBV19 | CASRQYSNQPQHF | TGTGCCAGTAGACAATATAGCAATCAGCCCCAGCATTTT
TRBJ2-2 | TRBD2 | . | TRBV7-2 | CASSLISGGTGELFF | TGTGCCAGCAGCTTAATTTCGGGGGGAACTGGGGAGCTGTTTTTT
TRBJ1-5 | . | . | TRBV19 | CASRHGQNNQPQHF | TGTGCCAGTAGACACGGACAGAACAATCAGCCCCAGCATTTT
TRBJ1-1 | . | . | TRBV6-1 | CASSENGWDTEAFF | TGTGCCAGCAGTGAAAACGGGTGGGACACTGAAGCTTTCTTT
TRBJ2-7 | TRBD1 | . | TRBV7-2 | CASSQDSRQGSYEQYF | TGCGCCAGCAGCCAAGACTCGAGACAGGGGTCCTACGAGCAGTACTTC
TRBJ2-3 | TRBD2 | . | TRBV7-8 | CASSLDGGGTDTQYF | TGTGCCAGCAGCTTAGACGGCGGGGGAACAGATACGCAGTATTTT
TRBJ2-7 | TRBD2 | . | TRBV7-2 | CASSLSTGGWSYEQYF | TGTGCCAGCAGCTTAAGTACGGGAGGATGGTCCTACGAGCAGTACTTC
TRBJ2-1 | . | . | TRBV28 | CASSFSSLSEFF | TGTGCCAGCAGTTTCAGCAGCCTAAGTGAGTTCTTC
TRBJ2-3 | . | . | TRBV5-1 | CASSFPFQGGTDTQYF | TGCGCCAGCAGCTTCCCCTTCCAGGGTGGGACAGATACGCAGTATTTT
TRBJ2-7 | TRBD2 | . | TRBV6-6 | CASTPRGGGWSYEQYF | TGTGCCAGCACCCCACGGGGGGGAGGATGGTCCTACGAGCAGTACTTC
TRBJ1-1 | TRBD1 | . | TRBV14 | CASSQRDRGFITEAFF | TGTGCCAGCAGCCAGCGGGACAGGGGATTTATCACTGAAGCTTTCTTT
TRBJ1-2 | . | once | TRBV27 | CASSLLGAGVVNYGYTF | TGTGCCAGCAGTTTATTAGGGGCAGGGGTAGTAAACTATGGCTACACCTTC
TRBJ2-3 | TRBD2 | . | TRBV2 | CASRGLSHTDTQYF | TGTGCCAGCAGGGGACTATCCCACACAGATACGCAGTATTTT
TRBJ2-5 | . | . | TRBV19 | CASRRGTQQETQYF | TGTGCCAGTAGGAGGGGTACTCAACAAGAGACCCAGTACTTC
TRBJ2-7 | . | . | TRBV6-1 | CASSQRTDGTYEQYF | TGTGCCAGCAGTCAGCGGACAGACGGAACTTACGAGCAGTACTTC
TRBJ1-3 | . | . | TRBV4-1 | CASRWGGFENTIYF | TGCGCCAGCAGGTGGGGGGGGTTCGAAAACACCATATATTTT
TRBJ1-1 | . | . | TRBV2 | CASRNSGSPEAFF | TGTGCCAGCAGGAATTCAGGGTCCCCTGAAGCTTTCTTT
TRBJ1-5 | . | . | TRBV6-1 | CASSEATGLNQPQHF | TGTGCCAGCAGTGAAGCGACAGGACTCAATCAGCCCCAGCATTTT
TRBJ2-7 | . | . | TRBV5-1 | CASSHTFDEQYF | TGCGCCAGCAGCCATACCTTCGACGAGCAGTACTTC
TRBJ1-5 | TRBD1 | . | TRBV2 | CASSWTGRNQPQHF | TGTGCCAGCAGCTGGACAGGGCGCAATCAGCCCCAGCATTTT
TRBJ2-4 | . | . | TRBV28 | CASRVWDIQYF | TGTGCCAGCAGGGTTTGGGACATTCAGTACTTC
TRBJ2-2 | . | . | TRBV5-1 | CASSFRQGPNTGELFF | TGCGCCAGCAGCTTCCGACAAGGGCCGAACACCGGGGAGCTGTTTTTT
TRBJ2-7 | . | once | TRBV5-1 | CASSLGGSQGNYEQYF | TGCGCCAGCAGCTTGGGAGGAAGTCAGGGCAACTACGAGCAGTACTTC
TRBJ1-1 | . | . | TRBV29-1 | CSVESRGRITEAFF | TGCAGCGTTGAAAGTAGGGGCAGAATCACTGAAGCTTTCTTT
TRBJ2-5 | TRBD2 | . | TRBV2 | CASKSGGPGSETQYF | TGTGCCAGCAAGAGCGGGGGGCCCGGGTCGGAGACCCAGTACTTC
TRBJ2-2 | TRBD1 | . | TRBV4-3 | CASSQIDRDTGELFF | TGCGCCAGCAGCCAGATAGACAGGGACACCGGGGAGCTGTTTTTT
TRBJ2-2 | . | . | TRBV7-6 | CASSSRTPTRNTGELFF | TGTGCCAGCAGCTCCCGGACACCGACTAGAAACACCGGGGAGCTGTTTTTT
TRBJ1-5 | . | . | TRBV7-6 | CASSIQEWQPQHF | TGTGCCAGCAGCATACAGGAGTGGCAGCCCCAGCATTTT
TRBJ2-7 | . | . | TRBV7-2 | CASSLVGTEAYEQYF | TGTGCCAGCAGCTTAGTGGGGACGGAAGCCTACGAGCAGTACTTC
TRBJ1-5 | TRBD1 | . | TRBV6-1 | CASSEMGQGWQPQHF | TGTGCCAGCAGTGAGATGGGACAGGGTTGGCAGCCCCAGCATTTT
TRBJ1-6 | . | . | TRBV4-3 | CASSQEAKLTYNSPLHF | TGCGCCAGCAGCCAGGAAGCTAAACTGACCTATAATTCACCCCTCCACTTT
TRBJ2-1 | TRBD2 | . | TRBV11-2 | CASSLSGRWNEQFF | TGTGCCAGCAGCCTCAGCGGGAGGTGGAATGAGCAGTTCTTC
TRBJ1-5 | . | . | TRBV5-6 | CASSFFWQSDNQPQHF | TGTGCCAGCAGCTTCTTTTGGCAATCCGACAATCAGCCCCAGCATTTT
TRBJ1-5 | . | . | TRBV5-1 | CASSPDGSSNQPQHF | TGCGCCAGCAGCCCGGACGGTAGCAGCAATCAGCCCCAGCATTTT
TRBJ1-5 | TRBD1 | . | TRBV10-3 | CAISRQGGGQPQHF | TGTGCCATCAGCAGACAGGGCGGTGGGCAGCCCCAGCATTTT